This T cell receptor beta chain stems from a study of T-cell reconstitution after alpha-beta-depleted transplantation in children. Preparation of the TCRbeta library used unique molecular identifiers. One entry per CDR3 protein results from TCRdb running MiXCR on the PCR reads. The sample comprises about 240,000 distinct CDR3 sequences, roughly a quarter of which are singletons, and around 2.5% rests with the top ten. For this clonotype: Its antigen is unidentified.

Regarding the study as a whole: Some patients showed high day-60 TCRbeta diversity, which derived from surviving recipient T cells and thymic progenitors. At around two months after transplant, the alpha-beta T cells were reportedly derived from several hundred expanded clones that came from non-depleted graft cells. Newly made T cells mostly supplied T-cell counts and diversity one year after transplant.

V shed 5 bases and J shed 4 bases, with 18 bases lying between them. CDR3 length: 15 residues. Germline CDR1 reads SQVTM; CDR2 reads ANQGSEA. This chain links TRBV29-1 with TRBJ2-1; D is tentatively TRBD1 or TRBD2 (6 bases each). This TCR was recovered from a girl aged 2 to 10 with Fanconi anemia, due to receive a stem cell transplant. The sequencing used PBMCs, collected before TCRalphabeta/CD19-depleted stem cell transplant. The CDR3 nucleotides are TGCAGCGTTAGGGGGGCACAGAGGGGGTACAATGAGCAGTTCTTC. As protein: CSVRGAQRGYNEQFF.